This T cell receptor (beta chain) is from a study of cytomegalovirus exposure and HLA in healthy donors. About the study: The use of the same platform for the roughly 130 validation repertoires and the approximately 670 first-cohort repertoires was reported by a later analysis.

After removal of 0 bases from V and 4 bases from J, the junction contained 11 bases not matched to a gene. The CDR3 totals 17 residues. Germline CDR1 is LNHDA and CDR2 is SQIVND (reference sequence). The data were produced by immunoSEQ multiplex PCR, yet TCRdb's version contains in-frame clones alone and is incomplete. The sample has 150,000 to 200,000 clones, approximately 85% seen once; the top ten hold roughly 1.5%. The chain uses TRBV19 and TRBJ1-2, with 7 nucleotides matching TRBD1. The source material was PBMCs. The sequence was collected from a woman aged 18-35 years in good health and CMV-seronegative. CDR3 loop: CASSIDHKGQKFYGYTF. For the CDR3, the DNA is TGTGCCAGTAGTATAGATCATAAGGGACAGAAATTCTATGGCTACACCTTC.